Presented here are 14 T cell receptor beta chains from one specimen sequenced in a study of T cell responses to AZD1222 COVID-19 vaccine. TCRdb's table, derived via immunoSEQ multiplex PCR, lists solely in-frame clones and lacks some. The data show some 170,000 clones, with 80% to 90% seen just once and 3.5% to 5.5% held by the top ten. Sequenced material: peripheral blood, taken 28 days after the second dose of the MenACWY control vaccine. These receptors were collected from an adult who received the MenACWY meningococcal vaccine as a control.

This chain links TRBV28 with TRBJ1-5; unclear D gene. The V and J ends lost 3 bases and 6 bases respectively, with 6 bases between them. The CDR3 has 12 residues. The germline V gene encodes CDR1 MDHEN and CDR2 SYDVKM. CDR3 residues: CASSFDSQPQHF. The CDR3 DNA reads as TGTGCCAGCAGTTTTGATAGTCAGCCCCAGCATTTT.

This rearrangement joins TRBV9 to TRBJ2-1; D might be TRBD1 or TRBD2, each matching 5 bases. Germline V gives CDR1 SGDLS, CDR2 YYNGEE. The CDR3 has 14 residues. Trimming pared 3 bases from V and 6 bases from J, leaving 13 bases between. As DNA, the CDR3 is TGTGCCAGCAGCGCATCCGGGACCCTCAATGAGCAGTTCTTC. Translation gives CASSASGTLNEQFF.

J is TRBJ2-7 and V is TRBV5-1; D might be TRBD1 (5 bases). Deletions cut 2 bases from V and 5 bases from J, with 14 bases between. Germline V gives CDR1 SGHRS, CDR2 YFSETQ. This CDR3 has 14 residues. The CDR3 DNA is TGCGCCAGCAGCTTTTTTAGGGGATCTAACGAGCAGTACTTC. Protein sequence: CASSFFRGSNEQYF.

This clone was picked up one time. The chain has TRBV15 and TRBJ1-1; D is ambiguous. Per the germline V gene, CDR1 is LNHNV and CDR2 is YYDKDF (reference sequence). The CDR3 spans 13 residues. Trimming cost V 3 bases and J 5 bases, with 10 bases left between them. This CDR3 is CATSSSGETEAFF. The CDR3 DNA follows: TGTGCCACCAGCAGCTCCGGGGAGACTGAAGCTTTCTTT.

CDR3 DNA sequence: TGTGCCAGCAGCGTAGGACGCCGGGGAGAGACCCAGTACTTC. Translation: CASSVGRRGETQYF. This chain links TRBV9 with TRBJ2-5, with D possibly matching TRBD2 (5 bases). V lost 0 bases, J lost 4 bases, and 10 bases lay in between. This CDR3 is 14 amino acids long. In germline, CDR1 is SGDLS, CDR2 YYNGEE.

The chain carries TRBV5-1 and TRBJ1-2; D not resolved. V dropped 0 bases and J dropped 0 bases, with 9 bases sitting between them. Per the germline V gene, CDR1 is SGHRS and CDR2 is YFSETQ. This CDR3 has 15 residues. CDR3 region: CASSLVSDPNYGYTF. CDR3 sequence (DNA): TGCGCCAGCAGCTTGGTGTCGGATCCTAACTATGGCTACACCTTC.

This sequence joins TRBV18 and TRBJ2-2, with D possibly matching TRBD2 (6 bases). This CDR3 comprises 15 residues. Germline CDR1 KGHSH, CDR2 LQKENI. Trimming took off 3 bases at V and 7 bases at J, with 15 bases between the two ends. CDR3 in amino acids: CASSPGLSRVGELFF. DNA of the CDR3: TGTGCCAGCTCACCGGGACTCTCGCGGGTCGGGGAGCTGTTTTTT.

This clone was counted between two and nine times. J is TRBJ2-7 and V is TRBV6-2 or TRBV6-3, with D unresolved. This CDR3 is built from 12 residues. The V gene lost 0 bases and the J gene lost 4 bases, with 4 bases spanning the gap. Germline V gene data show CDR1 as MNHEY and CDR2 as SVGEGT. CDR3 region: CASSYSSYEQYF. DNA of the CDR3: TGTGCCAGCAGTTACTCGTCTTACGAGCAGTACTTC.

Here the CDR3 DNA reads TGTGCCAGCAGCTTCGGACAACGCACCGGGGAGCTGTTTTTT. Translating gives CASSFGQRTGELFF. The V call is TRBV5-6, the J call TRBJ2-2, with D possibly matching TRBD1 (5 bases). Trimming removed 2 bases at V and 4 bases at J, with 9 bases between. The CDR3 sequence is 14 residues long. CDR1 and CDR2 (germline): SGHDT, YYEEEE.

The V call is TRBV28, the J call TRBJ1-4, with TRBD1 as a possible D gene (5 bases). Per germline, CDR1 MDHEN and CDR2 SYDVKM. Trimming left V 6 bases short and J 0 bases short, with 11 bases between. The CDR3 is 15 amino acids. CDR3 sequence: CASSDRGPTNEKLFF. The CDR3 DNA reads TGTGCCAGCAGCGACAGAGGGCCAACTAATGAAAAACTGTTTTTT.

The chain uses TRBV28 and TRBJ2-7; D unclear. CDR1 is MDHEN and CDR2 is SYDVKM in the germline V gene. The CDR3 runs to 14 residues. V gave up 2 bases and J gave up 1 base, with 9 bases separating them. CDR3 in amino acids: CASSLIDQSYEQYF. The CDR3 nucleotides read TGTGCCAGCAGTTTAATTGACCAATCCTACGAGCAGTACTTC.

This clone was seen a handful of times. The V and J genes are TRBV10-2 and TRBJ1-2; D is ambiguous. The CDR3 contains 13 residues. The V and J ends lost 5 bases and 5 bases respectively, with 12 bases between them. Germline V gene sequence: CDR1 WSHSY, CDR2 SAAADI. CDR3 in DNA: TGCGCCAGCAGTTGGGAACCAAAATATGGCTACACCTTC. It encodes CASSWEPKYGYTF.

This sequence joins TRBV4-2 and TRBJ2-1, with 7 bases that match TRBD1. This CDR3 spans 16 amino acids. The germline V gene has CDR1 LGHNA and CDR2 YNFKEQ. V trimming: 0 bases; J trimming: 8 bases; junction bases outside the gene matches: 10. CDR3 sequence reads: CASSQETGKGDDEQFF. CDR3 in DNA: TGTGCCAGCAGCCAAGAGACAGGGAAGGGTGACGATGAGCAGTTCTTC.

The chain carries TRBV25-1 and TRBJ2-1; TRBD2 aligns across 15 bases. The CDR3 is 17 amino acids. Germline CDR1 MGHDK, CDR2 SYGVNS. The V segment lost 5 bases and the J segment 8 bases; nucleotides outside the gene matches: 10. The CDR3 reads CASSQGLAGGGSDEQFF. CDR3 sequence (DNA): TGTGCCAGCAGTCAGGGACTAGCGGGAGGCGGGTCGGATGAGCAGTTCTTC.